A selection of T cell receptor beta chains follows, all from one sample in a study of T-cell reconstitution after alpha-beta-depleted transplantation in children. TCRdb used MiXCR to reprocess the PCR reads, holding one entry per CDR3 protein. This sample has around 380,000 distinct CDR3 sequences; roughly 11% occur once, and the top ten carry 5% to 6.5%. The sequenced sample was PBMCs from the stem cell graft donor, obtained from the stem cell graft. Receptor source: a human donor who donated a stem cell graft to a child with acute myeloid leukemia. CDR3s include the opening cysteine and the closing phenylalanine or tryptophan. A D gene is named only where the DNA matches it firmly. Part of the rows lack a size; the others show once, few, many or a class for expanded clones.

few	TRBJ2-1	TRBV29-1	TRBD2	CSVAGGLPYNEQFF	TGCAGCGTCGCGGGGGGCCTCCCCTACAATGAGCAGTTCTTC
few	TRBJ2-1	TRBV11-2	TRBD2	CASSLRPLAVASSYNEQFF	TGTGCCAGCAGCTTAAGACCGCTAGCGGTTGCGAGCTCCTACAATGAGCAGTTCTTC
-	TRBJ1-2	TRBV7-2	-	CASSLEVRGGYTF	TGTGCCAGCAGCCTGGAGGTGCGAGGTGGCTACACCTTC
-	TRBJ2-2	TRBV6-2/TRBV6-3	-	CASSPRIGQLGTGELFF	TGTGCCAGCAGTCCCAGGATTGGACAGTTAGGGACCGGGGAGCTGTTTTTT
-	TRBJ1-5	TRBV6-5	TRBD1	CASSPQGAAQPQHF	TGTGCCAGCAGCCCACAGGGGGCTGCTCAGCCCCAGCATTTT
few	TRBJ1-1	TRBV2	-	CASRGQPNTEAFF	TGTGCCAGCCGAGGACAGCCGAACACTGAAGCTTTCTTT
-	TRBJ1-1	TRBV20-1	-	CSAEDGTEAFF	TGCAGTGCTGAGGATGGCACTGAAGCTTTCTTT
-	TRBJ2-5	TRBV10-3	-	CAISEEGAIFQETQYF	TGTGCCATCAGTGAGGAGGGAGCTATATTCCAAGAGACCCAGTACTTC
-	TRBJ1-1	TRBV6-1	-	CASRNGLNTEAFF	TGTGCCAGCAGAAACGGGCTGAACACTGAAGCTTTCTTT
-	TRBJ1-3	TRBV28	TRBD1	CASRNRGSLSGNTIYF	TGTGCCAGCAGAAACAGGGGAAGCCTCTCTGGAAACACCATATATTTT
few	TRBJ2-1	TRBV7-8	-	CASRKRGGRNEQFF	TGTGCCAGCAGGAAAAGGGGGGGGCGGAATGAGCAGTTCTTC
-	TRBJ2-1	TRBV4-3	TRBD2	CASSHLAGGLSNEQFF	TGCGCCAGCAGCCATCTAGCGGGAGGGCTCTCCAATGAGCAGTTCTTC
few	TRBJ2-2	TRBV4-2	-	CASSQEGELFF	TGTGCCAGCAGCCAAGAAGGGGAGCTGTTTTTT
few	TRBJ2-3	TRBV6-2/TRBV6-3	TRBD1	CASSQGTAFIRTDTQYF	TGTGCCAGCAGTCAGGGGACAGCCTTTATCCGCACAGATACGCAGTATTTT
few	TRBJ1-5	TRBV5-1	TRBD1	CASREGTGGSQPQHF	TGCGCCAGCAGGGAGGGGACAGGGGGCAGTCAGCCCCAGCATTTT
-	TRBJ1-2	TRBV27	-	CASSFAPSARYGYTF	TGTGCCAGCAGTTTTGCCCCCTCAGCGCGGTATGGCTACACCTTC
few	TRBJ2-5	TRBV6-1	-	CASSEVVETQYF	TGTGCCAGCAGTGAAGTTGTCGAGACCCAGTACTTC
-	TRBJ2-5	TRBV20-1	TRBD2	CSARDGSGRGETQYF	TGCAGTGCTAGAGATGGTAGCGGGAGGGGAGAGACCCAGTACTTC
many	TRBJ1-1	TRBV13	TRBD1	CASSPGQENTEAFF	TGTGCCAGCAGCCCTGGACAGGAGAACACTGAAGCTTTCTTT
-	TRBJ2-3	TRBV5-1	-	CASSLASLEGTDTQYF	TGCGCCAGCAGCTTGGCCTCCCTGGAAGGCACAGATACGCAGTATTTT
-	TRBJ2-1	TRBV5-1	-	CASSATSYNEQFF	TGCGCCAGCAGCGCTACTAGTTACAATGAGCAGTTCTTC
-	TRBJ1-1	TRBV27	-	CASSFTSHTEAFF	TGTGCCAGCAGTTTTACTAGCCACACTGAAGCTTTCTTT
few	TRBJ1-6	TRBV6-5	TRBD1	CASSYFGQGNSPLHF	TGTGCCAGCAGTTACTTCGGACAGGGGAACTCACCCCTCCACTTT
-	TRBJ2-1	TRBV7-9	TRBD2	CASSLLPSGNEQFF	TGTGCCAGCAGCTTATTACCTAGCGGCAATGAGCAGTTCTTC
-	TRBJ1-2	TRBV20-1	-	CSAWWRDGYTF	TGCAGTGCCTGGTGGAGGGATGGCTACACCTTC
many	TRBJ1-1	TRBV12-3/TRBV12-4	TRBD1	CASSVGQGNTEAFF	TGTGCCAGCAGTGTGGGACAGGGGAACACTGAAGCTTTCTTT
-	TRBJ2-1	TRBV6-5	-	CASSYSRGGEQFF	TGTGCCAGCAGTTACTCGCGGGGCGGTGAGCAGTTCTTC
-	TRBJ1-2	TRBV4-1	-	CASSQESSGKGIYGYTF	TGCGCCAGCAGCCAAGAGTCGTCGGGGAAAGGGATCTATGGCTACACCTTC
many	TRBJ2-1	TRBV6-2/TRBV6-3	TRBD1	CASTPGQGYNEQFF	TGTGCCAGCACCCCGGGACAGGGCTACAATGAGCAGTTCTTC
few	TRBJ2-1	TRBV29-1	TRBD1	CSVQTGGGDEQFF	TGCAGCGTTCAGACAGGGGGCGGCGATGAGCAGTTCTTC
once	TRBJ2-3	TRBV25-1	TRBD2	CASSASGGITHTQYF	TGTGCCAGCAGTGCGAGCGGGGGAATCACACATACGCAGTATTTT
many	TRBJ2-5	TRBV5-1	-	CASTGPNQETQYF	TGCGCCAGCACCGGCCCGAACCAAGAGACCCAGTACTTC
few	TRBJ1-1	TRBV5-1	TRBD1	CASSLAQGAATEAFF	TGCGCCAGCAGCTTGGCCCAGGGGGCCGCCACTGAAGCTTTCTTT
few	TRBJ2-2	TRBV20-1	-	CSATLPNTGELFF	TGCAGTGCTACCCTACCTAACACCGGGGAGCTGTTTTTT
-	TRBJ2-1	TRBV29-1	TRBD2	CSVEERGTGTSGNNEQFF	TGCAGCGTTGAAGAGAGGGGTACCGGGACTAGCGGTAACAATGAGCAGTTCTTC
many	TRBJ1-1	TRBV20-1	-	CSARRGARLEAFF	TGCAGTGCAAGAAGAGGGGCCCGACTTGAAGCTTTCTTT
-	TRBJ1-2	TRBV4-3	-	CASSQVGAGSDLGYTF	TGCGCCAGCAGCCAAGTCGGGGCAGGGAGTGATCTTGGCTACACCTTC
-	TRBJ1-4	TRBV12-3/TRBV12-4	-	CASSLYNEKLFF	TGTGCCAGCAGTTTGTATAATGAAAAACTGTTTTTT
-	TRBJ1-2	TRBV27	-	CASSYRGGYGYTF	TGTGCCAGCAGTTATAGGGGAGGCTATGGCTACACCTTC
-	TRBJ1-2	TRBV20-1	-	CSAMTANYGYTF	TGCAGTGCTATGACAGCGAACTATGGCTACACCTTC
-	TRBJ2-6	TRBV5-1	-	CASSKQGTGANVLTF	TGCGCCAGCAGCAAGCAGGGAACTGGGGCCAACGTCCTGACTTTC
-	TRBJ2-7	TRBV29-1	-	CSVEEGMGYEQYF	TGCAGCGTTGAAGAGGGGATGGGCTACGAGCAGTACTTC
few	TRBJ2-7	TRBV6-2/TRBV6-3	TRBD1	CASSYPGTGDYEQYF	TGTGCCAGCAGTTACCCCGGGACAGGGGACTACGAGCAGTACTTC
few	TRBJ1-1	TRBV12-3/TRBV12-4	-	CASSWGEGEAFF	TGTGCCAGCTCCTGGGGGGAAGGGGAGGCTTTCTTT
-	TRBJ1-1	TRBV20-1	-	CSAQSKDRNTEAFF	TGCAGTGCACAGTCCAAGGATCGGAACACTGAAGCTTTCTTT
-	TRBJ2-3	TRBV27	TRBD2	CASSFRGGRTDTQYF	TGTGCCAGCAGTTTCCGCGGGGGGCGTACAGATACGCAGTATTTT
-	TRBJ1-4	TRBV7-8	-	CASSSPPLWEKLFF	TGTGCCAGCAGCTCCCCCCCATTATGGGAAAAACTGTTTTTT
-	TRBJ1-5	TRBV2	TRBD1	CASSDTRQGPSPQHF	TGTGCCAGCAGTGATACCAGACAGGGCCCCTCGCCCCAGCATTTT
-	TRBJ2-7	TRBV20-1	-	CSADPAGDNIYEQYF	TGCAGTGCCGACCCGGCCGGGGACAATATCTACGAGCAGTACTTC
many	TRBJ2-1	TRBV5-1	TRBD2	CASSLGGGTNEQFF	TGCGCCAGCAGCTTGGGCGGGGGGACCAATGAGCAGTTCTTC
many	TRBJ2-1	TRBV5-1	TRBD2	CASSTGGNEQFF	TGTGCCAGCAGTACGGGGGGCAATGAGCAGTTCTTC
few	TRBJ2-2	TRBV5-1	-	CASSLAAGQIFSGELFF	TGCGCCAGCAGCTTGGCTGCGGGACAGATCTTTTCCGGGGAGCTGTTTTTT
few	TRBJ2-5	TRBV7-6	-	CASSLPLVETQYF	TGTGCCAGCAGCTTACCCCTCGTCGAGACCCAGTACTTC
-	TRBJ1-2	TRBV4-1	-	CASSQVGDTYGYTF	TGCGCCAGCAGCCAAGTCGGAGATACCTATGGCTACACCTTC
few	TRBJ1-4	TRBV29-1	-	CSVEGLGDANEKLFF	TGCAGCGTTGAAGGTCTGGGGGACGCGAATGAAAAACTGTTTTTT